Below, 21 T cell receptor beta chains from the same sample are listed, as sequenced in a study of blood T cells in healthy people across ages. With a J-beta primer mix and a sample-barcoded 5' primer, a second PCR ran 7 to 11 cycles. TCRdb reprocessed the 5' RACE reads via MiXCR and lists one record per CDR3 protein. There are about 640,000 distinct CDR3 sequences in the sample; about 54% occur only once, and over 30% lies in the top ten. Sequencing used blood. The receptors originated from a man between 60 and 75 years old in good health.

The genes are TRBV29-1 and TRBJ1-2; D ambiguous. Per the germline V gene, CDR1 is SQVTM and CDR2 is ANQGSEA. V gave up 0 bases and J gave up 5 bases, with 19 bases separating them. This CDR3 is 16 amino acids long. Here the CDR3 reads CSVEDRLPGAGYGYTF. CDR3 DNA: TGCAGCGTTGAAGATCGGCTCCCGGGCGCCGGGTATGGCTACACCTTC.

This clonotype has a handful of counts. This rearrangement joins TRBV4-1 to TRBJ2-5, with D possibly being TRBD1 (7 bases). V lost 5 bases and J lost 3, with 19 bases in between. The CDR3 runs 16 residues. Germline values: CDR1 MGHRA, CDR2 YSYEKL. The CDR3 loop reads CASSSSGGDRKETQYF. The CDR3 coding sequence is TGCGCCAGCAGCTCTTCTGGAGGGGACAGAAAAGAGACCCAGTACTTC.

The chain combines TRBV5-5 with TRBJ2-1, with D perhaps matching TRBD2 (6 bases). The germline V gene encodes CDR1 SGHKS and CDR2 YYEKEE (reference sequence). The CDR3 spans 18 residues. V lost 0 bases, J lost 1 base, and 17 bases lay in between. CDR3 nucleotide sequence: TGTGCCAGCAGCTTGGCCAACGGTGGGGGGAGATCCTACAATGAGCAGTTCTTC. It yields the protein CASSLANGGGRSYNEQFF.

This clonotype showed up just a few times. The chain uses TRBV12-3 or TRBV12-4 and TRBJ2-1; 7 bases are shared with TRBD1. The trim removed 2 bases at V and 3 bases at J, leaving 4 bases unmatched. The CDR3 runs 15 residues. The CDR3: CASSLSDRDYNEQFF. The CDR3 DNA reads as TGTGCCAGCAGTTTAAGTGACAGGGACTACAATGAGCAGTTCTTC.

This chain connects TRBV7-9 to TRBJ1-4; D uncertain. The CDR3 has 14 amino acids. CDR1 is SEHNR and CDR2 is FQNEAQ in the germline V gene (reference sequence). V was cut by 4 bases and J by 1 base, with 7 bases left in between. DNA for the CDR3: TGTGCCAGCAGCTCGGGTGAAACTAATGAAAAACTGTTTTTT. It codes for CASSSGETNEKLFF.

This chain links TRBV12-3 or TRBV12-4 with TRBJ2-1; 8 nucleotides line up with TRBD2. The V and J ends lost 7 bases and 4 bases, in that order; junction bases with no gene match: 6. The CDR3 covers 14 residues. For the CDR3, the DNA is TGTGCCAGCAAAGGACTAGCTCTTTACAATGAGCAGTTCTTC. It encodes CASKGLALYNEQFF.

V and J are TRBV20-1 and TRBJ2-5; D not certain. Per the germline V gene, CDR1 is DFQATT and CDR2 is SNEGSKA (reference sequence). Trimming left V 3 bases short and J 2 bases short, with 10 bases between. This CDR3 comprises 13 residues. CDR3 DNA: TGCAGTGCTAGTAGGGCCCCTCAAGAGACCCAGTACTTC. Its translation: CSASRAPQETQYF.

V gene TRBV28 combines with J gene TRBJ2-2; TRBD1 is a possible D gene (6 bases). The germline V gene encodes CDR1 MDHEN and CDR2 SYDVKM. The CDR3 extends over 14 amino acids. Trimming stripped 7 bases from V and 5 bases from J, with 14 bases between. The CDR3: CASTKDRPTGELFF. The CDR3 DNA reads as TGTGCCAGCACCAAGGACAGACCTACCGGGGAGCTGTTTTTT.

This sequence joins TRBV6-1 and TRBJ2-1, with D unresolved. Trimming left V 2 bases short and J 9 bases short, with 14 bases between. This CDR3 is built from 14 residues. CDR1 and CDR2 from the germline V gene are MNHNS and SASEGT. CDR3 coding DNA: TGTGCCAGCAGTGAAAACGCCGGCCTGAGTGAGCAGTTCTTC. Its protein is CASSENAGLSEQFF.

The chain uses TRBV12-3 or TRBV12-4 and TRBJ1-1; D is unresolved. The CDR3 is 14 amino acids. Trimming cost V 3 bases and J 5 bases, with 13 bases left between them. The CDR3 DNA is TGTGCCAGCAGTTTGACAAGTTCCGAGACTGAAGCTTTCTTT. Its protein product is CASSLTSSETEAFF.

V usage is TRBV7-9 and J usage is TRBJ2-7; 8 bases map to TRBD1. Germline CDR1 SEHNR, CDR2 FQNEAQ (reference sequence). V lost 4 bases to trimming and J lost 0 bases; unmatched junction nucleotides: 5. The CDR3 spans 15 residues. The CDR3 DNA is TGTGCCAGCAGCTCCCAGGACAGGGCCTCCTACGAGCAGTACTTC. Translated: CASSSQDRASYEQYF.

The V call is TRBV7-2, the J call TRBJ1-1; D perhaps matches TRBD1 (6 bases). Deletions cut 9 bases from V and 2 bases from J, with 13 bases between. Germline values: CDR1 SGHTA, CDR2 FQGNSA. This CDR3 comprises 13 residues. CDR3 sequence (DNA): TGTGCCAGTAGTTACAGGGATAACACTGAAGCTTTCTTT. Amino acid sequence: CASSYRDNTEAFF.

The DNA of the CDR3 is TGTGCCAGCAGTTTAGTATTACTCCAAGAGACCCAGTACTTC. Its translation: CASSLVLLQETQYF. The genes are TRBV12-3 or TRBV12-4 and TRBJ2-5; D is uncertain. This CDR3 has 14 residues. V was trimmed by 1 base and J by 1 base, leaving 7 bases between them.

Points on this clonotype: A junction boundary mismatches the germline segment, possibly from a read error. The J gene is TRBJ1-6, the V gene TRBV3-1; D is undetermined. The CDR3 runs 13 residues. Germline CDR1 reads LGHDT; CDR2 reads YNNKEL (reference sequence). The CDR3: CAGSQEARSPLHF. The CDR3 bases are TGTGCCGGCAGCCAAGAAGCGAGGTCACCCCTCCACTTT.

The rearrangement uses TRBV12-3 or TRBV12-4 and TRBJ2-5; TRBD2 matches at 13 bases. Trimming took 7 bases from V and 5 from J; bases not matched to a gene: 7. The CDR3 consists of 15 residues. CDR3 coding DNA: TGTGCCAGCAAACTAGCGGGGGGGCCGTGGGAGACCCAGTACTTC. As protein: CASKLAGGPWETQYF.

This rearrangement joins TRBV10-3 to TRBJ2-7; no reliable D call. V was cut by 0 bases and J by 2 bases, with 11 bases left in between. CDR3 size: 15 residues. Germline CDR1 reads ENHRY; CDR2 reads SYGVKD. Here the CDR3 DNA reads TGTGCCATCAGTGAGTCGGCGGCAGACCCCTACGAGCAGTACTTC. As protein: CAISESAADPYEQYF.

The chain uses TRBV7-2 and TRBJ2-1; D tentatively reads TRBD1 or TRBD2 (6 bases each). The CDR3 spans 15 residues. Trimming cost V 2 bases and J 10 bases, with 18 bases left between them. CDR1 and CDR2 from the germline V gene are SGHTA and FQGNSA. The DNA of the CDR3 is TGTGCCAGCAGCTTACCGGGGGCCTCTCGGGCCGAGCAGTTCTTC. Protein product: CASSLPGASRAEQFF.

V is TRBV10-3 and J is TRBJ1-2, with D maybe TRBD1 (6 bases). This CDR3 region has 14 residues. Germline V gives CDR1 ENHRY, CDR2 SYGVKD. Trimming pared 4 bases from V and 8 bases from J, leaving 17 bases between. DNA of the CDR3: TGTGCCATCAGTGTCGCAGGGGAAGGTCGAGGCTACACCTTC. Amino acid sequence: CAISVAGEGRGYTF.

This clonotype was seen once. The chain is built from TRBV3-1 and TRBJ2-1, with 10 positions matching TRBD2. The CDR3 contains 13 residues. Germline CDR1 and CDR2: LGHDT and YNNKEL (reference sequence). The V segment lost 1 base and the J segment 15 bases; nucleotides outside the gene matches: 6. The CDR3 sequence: CASSQGAGTSVFF. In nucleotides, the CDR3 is TGTGCCAGCAGCCAAGGGGCCGGGACTAGCGTGTTCTTC.

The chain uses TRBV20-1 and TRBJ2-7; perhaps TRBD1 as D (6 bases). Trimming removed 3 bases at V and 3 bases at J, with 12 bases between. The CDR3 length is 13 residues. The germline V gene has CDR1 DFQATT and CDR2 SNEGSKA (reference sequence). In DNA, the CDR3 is TGCAGTGCTAGTGGTGGCAGGGGCTACGAGCAGTACTTC. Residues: CSASGGRGYEQYF.

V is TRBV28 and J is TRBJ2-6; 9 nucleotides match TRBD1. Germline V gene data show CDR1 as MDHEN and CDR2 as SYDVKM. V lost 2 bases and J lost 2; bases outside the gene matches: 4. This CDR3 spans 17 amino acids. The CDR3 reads CASSLGTGLTGANVLTF. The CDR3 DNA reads TGTGCCAGCAGTTTAGGGACAGGGCTAACTGGGGCCAACGTCCTGACTTTC. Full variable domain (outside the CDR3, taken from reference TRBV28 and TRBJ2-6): DVKVTQSSRYLVKRTGEKVFLECVQDMDHENMFWYRQDPGLGLRLIYFSYDVKMKEKGDIPEGYSVSREKKERFSLILESASTNQTSMYLCASSLGTGLTGANVLTFGAGSRLTVL.